The TCR beta chain under discussion was sequenced for a study of blood T cell repertoires in COVID-19. Across the whole study: COVID-19 samples from acute and convalescent phases originated in the United States, Italy and Spain.

This table comes from immunoSEQ multiplex PCR, and its TCRdb copy is limited to in-frame clones, with some not included. Of 200,000 to 250,000 clones in the sample, roughly 84% were seen once. The source of this sequence is a woman of 80 years or more with acute or convalescent COVID-19. The specimen was peripheral blood.

CDR3 loop: CASSYRTGDVGGYTF. DNA of the CDR3: TGTGCCAGCAGTTACCGGACAGGGGACGTCGGGGGCTACACCTTC. J is TRBJ1-2 and V is TRBV6-5; 9 bases match TRBD1. Unmatched junction bases numbered 9, after V lost 2 bases and J lost 8 bases. The CDR3 is 15 amino acids. CDR1 is MNHEY and CDR2 is SVGAGI in the germline V gene.